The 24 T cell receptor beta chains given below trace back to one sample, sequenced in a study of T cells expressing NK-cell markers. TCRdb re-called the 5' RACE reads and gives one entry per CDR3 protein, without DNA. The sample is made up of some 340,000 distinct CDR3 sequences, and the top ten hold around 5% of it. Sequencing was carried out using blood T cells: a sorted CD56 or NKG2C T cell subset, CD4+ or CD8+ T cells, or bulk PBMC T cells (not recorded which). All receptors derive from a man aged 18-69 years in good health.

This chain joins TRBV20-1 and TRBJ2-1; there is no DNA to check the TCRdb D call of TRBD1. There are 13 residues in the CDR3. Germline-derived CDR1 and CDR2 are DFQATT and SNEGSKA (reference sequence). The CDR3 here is CSARVRTGHEQFF.

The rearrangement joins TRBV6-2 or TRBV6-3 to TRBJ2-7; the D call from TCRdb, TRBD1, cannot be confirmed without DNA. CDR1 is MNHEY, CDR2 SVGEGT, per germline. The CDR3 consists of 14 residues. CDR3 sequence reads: CASTHPDRGLEQYF.

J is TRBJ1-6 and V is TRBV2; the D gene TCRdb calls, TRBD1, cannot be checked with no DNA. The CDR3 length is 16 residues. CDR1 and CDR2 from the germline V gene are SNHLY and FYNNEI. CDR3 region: CASGDRGTAYNSPLHF.

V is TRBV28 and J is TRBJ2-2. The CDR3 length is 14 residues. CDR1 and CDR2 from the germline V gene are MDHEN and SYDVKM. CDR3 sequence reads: CASRPHMGTGELFF.

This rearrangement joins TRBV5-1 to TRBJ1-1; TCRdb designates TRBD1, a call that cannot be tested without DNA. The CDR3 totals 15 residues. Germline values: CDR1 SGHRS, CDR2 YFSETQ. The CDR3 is CASSFTPGAATEAFF.

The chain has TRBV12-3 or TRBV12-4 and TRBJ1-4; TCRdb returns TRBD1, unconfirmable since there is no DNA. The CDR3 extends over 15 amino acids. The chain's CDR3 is CASGIQRGTNEKLFF.

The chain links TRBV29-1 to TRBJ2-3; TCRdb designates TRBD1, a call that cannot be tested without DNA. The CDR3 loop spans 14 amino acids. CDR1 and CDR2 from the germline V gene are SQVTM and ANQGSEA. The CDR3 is CSVAYRGGTDTQYF.

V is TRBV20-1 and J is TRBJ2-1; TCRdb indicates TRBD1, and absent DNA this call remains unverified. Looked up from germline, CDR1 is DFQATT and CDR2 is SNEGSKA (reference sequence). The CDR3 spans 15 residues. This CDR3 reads CSAARDRRSYNEQFF.

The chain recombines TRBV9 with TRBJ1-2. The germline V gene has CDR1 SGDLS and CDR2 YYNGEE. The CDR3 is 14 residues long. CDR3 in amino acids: CASSVGIAVSGYTF.

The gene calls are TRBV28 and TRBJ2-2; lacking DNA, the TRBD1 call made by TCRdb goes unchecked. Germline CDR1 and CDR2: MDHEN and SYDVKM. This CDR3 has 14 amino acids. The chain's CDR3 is CAAQTGDWTGELFF.

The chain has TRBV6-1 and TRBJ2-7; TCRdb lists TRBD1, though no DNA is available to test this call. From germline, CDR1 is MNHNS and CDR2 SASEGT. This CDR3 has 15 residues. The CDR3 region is CASTGTGGISYEQYF.

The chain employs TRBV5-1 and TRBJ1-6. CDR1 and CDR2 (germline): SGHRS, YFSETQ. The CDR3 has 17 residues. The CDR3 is CASSLVGRSSYNSPLHF. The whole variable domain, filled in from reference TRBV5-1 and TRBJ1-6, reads KAGVTQTPRYLIKTRGQQVTLSCSPISGHRSVSWYQQTPGQGLQFLFEYFSETQRNKGNFPGRFSGRQFSNSRSEMNVSTLELGDSALYLCASSLVGRSSYNSPLHFGNGTRLTVT.

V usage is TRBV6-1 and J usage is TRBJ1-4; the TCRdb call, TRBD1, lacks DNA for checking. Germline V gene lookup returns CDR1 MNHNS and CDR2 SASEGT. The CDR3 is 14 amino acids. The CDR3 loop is CASRTRDRAEKLFF.

The CDR3 is CSASLSLAGGRKTQYF. The chain recombines TRBV20-1 with TRBJ2-5; without DNA, the TCRdb call of TRBD2 cannot be checked. Per germline, CDR1 DFQATT and CDR2 SNEGSKA (reference sequence). CDR3 length: 16 residues.

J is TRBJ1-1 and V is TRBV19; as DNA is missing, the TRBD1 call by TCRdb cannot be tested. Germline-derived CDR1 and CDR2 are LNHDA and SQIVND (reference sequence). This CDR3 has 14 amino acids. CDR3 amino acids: CASSMARGSTEAFF.

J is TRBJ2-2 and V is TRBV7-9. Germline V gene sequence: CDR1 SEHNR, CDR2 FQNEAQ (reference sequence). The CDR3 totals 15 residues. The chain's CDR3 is CASSSVTTNTGELFF.

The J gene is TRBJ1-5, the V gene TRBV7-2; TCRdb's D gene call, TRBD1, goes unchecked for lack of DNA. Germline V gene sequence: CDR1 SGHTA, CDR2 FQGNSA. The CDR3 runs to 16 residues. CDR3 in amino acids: CASSRTGASTLSPQHF.

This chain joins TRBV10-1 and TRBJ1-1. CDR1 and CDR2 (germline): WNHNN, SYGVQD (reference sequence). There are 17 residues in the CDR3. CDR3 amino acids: CASIFGLGGGMNTEAFF.

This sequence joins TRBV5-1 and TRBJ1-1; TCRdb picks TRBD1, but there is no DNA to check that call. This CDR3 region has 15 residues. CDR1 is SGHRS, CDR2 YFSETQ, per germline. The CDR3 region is CASSSYRDRATEAFF.

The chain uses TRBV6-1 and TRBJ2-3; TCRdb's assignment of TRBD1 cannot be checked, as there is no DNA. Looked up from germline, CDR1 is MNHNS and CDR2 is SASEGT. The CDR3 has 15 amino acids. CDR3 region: CASSPHEPSTDTQYF.

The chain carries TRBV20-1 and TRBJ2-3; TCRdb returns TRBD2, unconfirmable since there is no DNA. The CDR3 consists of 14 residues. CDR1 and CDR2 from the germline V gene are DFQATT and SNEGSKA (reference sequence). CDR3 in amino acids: CSTSWTSGTDTQYF.

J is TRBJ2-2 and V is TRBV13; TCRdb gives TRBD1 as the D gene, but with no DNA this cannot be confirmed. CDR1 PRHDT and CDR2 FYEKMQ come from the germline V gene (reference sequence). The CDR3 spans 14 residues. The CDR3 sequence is CASSQRGTPGELFF. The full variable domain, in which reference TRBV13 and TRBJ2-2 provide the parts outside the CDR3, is AAGVIQSPRHLIKEKRETATLKCYPIPRHDTVYWYQQGPGQDPQFLISFYEKMQSDKGSIPDRFSAQQFSDYHSELNMSSLELGDSALYFCASSQRGTPGELFFGEGSRLTVL.

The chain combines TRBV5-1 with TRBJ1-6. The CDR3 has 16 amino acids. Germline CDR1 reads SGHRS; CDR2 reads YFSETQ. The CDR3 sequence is CASSIGQSLGNSPLHF.

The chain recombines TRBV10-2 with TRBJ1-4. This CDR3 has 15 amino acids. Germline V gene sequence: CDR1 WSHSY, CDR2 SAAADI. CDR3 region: CASSESEELGEKLFF.